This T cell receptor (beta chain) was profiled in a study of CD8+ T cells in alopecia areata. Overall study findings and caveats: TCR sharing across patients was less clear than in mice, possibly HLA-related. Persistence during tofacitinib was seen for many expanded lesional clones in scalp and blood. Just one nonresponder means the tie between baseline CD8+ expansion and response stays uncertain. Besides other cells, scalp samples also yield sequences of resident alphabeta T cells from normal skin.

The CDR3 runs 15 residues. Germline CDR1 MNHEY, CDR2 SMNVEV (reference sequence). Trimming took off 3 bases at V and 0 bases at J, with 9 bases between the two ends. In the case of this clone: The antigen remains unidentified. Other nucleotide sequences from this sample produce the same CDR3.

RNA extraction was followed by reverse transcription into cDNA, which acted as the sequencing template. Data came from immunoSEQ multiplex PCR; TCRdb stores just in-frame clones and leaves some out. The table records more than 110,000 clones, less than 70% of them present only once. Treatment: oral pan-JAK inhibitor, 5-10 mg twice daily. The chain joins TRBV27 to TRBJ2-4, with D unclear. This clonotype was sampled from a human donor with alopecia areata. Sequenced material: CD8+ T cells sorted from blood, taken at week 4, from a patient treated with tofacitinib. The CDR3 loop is CASSFLPLAKNIQYF. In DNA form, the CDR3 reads TGTGCCAGCAGTTTCCTGCCTCTAGCCAAAAACATTCAGTACTTC.